This T cell receptor beta chain was found in a study of Graves' ophthalmopathy and Graves' hyperthyroidism. For repertoire sequencing, the TCR beta CDR3 regions were amplified from RNA transcripts. In the first round, RT-PCR was carried out with HTBI primers, and a multiplex PCR formed the second round. Using its own MiXCR run on the multiplex PCR reads, TCRdb lists one record per CDR3 protein. The data show 650,000 to 900,000 distinct CDR3 sequences, around 40% seen once. Study-wide points: Clonotypes were expanded in thyroid at above 0.001 frequency, and most also appeared in blood. The model's prediction of ophthalmopathy progression had approximately 71% sensitivity and roughly 77% specificity.

This clonotype was seen a few times. Its antigen is not known. The CDR3 sequence is 11 residues long. V was pared by 6 bases and J by 11 bases, with 6 bases of the junction left unmatched. The germline V gene has CDR1 SNHLY and CDR2 FYNNEI. The chain is built from TRBV2 and TRBJ1-1; 7 nucleotides line up with TRBD1. The sequencing input was peripheral blood. This TCR was recovered from an adult man with Graves' ophthalmopathy. The CDR3 nucleotides are TGTGCCAGCAGGGCGACAGGGAGGGCTTTCTTT. It translates to CASRATGRAFF.